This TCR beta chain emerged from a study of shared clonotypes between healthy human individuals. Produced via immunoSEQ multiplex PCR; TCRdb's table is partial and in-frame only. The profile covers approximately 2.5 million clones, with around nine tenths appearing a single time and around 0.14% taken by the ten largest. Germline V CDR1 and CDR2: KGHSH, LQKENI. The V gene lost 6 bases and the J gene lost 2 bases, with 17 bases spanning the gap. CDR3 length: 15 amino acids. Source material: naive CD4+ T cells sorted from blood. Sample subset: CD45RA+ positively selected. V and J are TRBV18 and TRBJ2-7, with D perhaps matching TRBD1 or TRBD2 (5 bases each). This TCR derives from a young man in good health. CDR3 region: CASSPSQGRAYEQYF. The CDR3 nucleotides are TGTGCCAGCTCCCCCAGTCAGGGACGAGCCTACGAGCAGTACTTC.